These T cell receptor beta chains were read from a single sample in a study of vaccination and CD4 T cells after COVID-19. TCRdb reanalysed the PCR reads using MiXCR and keeps one entry per CDR3 protein. In the table there are 9,500 to 14,000 distinct CDR3 sequences, roughly 40% of which are singletons. Antigens for these TCRs are unknown. Sequencing was done on a sample of CD4+ T cells from blood, cultured in vitro. The source of these receptors is a human donor in good health. Both conserved end residues are trimmed from each CDR3. Clone size is given for some rows only: seen once, a few or many times, or a class if the clone is expanded.

clone_size	v_call	j_call	cdr3_aa
.	TRBV7-3	TRBJ2-7	ASSTRQGNEQY
.	TRBV7-3	TRBJ2-2	ASSPPGQGTGELF
.	TRBV12-3/TRBV12-4	TRBJ1-5	ASTPHSNQPQH
few	TRBV7-3	TRBJ2-3	ASSLGLPATQY
.	TRBV6-1	TRBJ2-3	ASNWGRLGGTSTDTQY
.	TRBV20-1	TRBJ1-1	SACGPDTEAF
few	TRBV12-3/TRBV12-4	TRBJ1-1	ASRISRLNTEAF
.	TRBV5-4	TRBJ1-1	ASSLAGGVEAF
.	TRBV5-1	TRBJ1-1	ASSARGQTEAF
.	TRBV7-3	TRBJ2-1	ASSDRGGEQF
.	TRBV7-3	TRBJ2-4	ASSLGTTGPGDIQY
medium-sized	TRBV20-1	TRBJ1-5	SAKMLLGGGQPQH
few	TRBV7-6	TRBJ2-7	ASSFKGWGTGPYEQY
.	TRBV20-1	TRBJ2-7	SARAPGYEQY
.	TRBV20-1	TRBJ2-3	SASGLAGLSTDTQY
.	TRBV7-8	TRBJ2-2	ASSPLATSGSSGELF
.	TRBV30	TRBJ2-5	AWSGGGGGETQY
few	TRBV6-1	TRBJ2-7	ASSQGQGKTYEQY
once	TRBV20-1	TRBJ2-5	SARDSNQETQY
.	TRBV6-5	TRBJ2-2	ASSYFPGAGRTGELF
.	TRBV6-1	TRBJ1-5	ASSGDSNQPQH
.	TRBV20-1	TRBJ2-5	SARDWRETQY
once	TRBV7-8	TRBJ2-2	ASSLVRGDTGELF
.	TRBV6-2/TRBV6-3	TRBJ1-5	ASSYSSRAGYSNQPQH
few	TRBV6-5	TRBJ1-2	ASSYIGAGYGYT
.	TRBV20-1	TRBJ2-7	SAPRGKGAYEQY
.	TRBV27	TRBJ2-5	ASSYYGLQQETQY
.	TRBV20-1	TRBJ2-5	SGSWTGGDETQY
.	TRBV18	TRBJ2-1	ASSPSSGETSEQF
.	TRBV11-3	TRBJ2-7	ASSLRDEYEQY
.	TRBV28	TRBJ2-1	ASSFLLAGGPGPYNEQF
few	TRBV30	TRBJ2-5	AWDLGVKTQY
few	TRBV20-1	TRBJ1-3	SAHRLSGNTIY
medium-sized	TRBV19	TRBJ1-1	ASSPYMNTEAF
.	TRBV28	TRBJ1-5	ASSPILGPGTGDQPQH
.	TRBV24-1	TRBJ2-1	ATRTSVPSEQF
once	TRBV5-4	TRBJ2-7	ASSLGTSGRDEQY
.	TRBV4-3	TRBJ1-2	ASSQDLFLDRGYGYT
.	TRBV6-1	TRBJ1-1	ASSPGQANTEAF
.	TRBV5-8	TRBJ1-2	ASTPGDSLNYGYT
.	TRBV7-2	TRBJ2-1	ASLSVGLAGNEQF
.	TRBV6-5	TRBJ1-5	ASSSEGRSNQPQH
.	TRBV2	TRBJ2-5	AGTSAGRETQY
.	TRBV19	TRBJ2-7	ASSIVASGPYEQY
.	TRBV6-1	TRBJ1-1	ASRPWTGTEAF
.	TRBV7-3	TRBJ2-3	ASGLAGTDTQY
few	TRBV19	TRBJ1-1	ASSSPRRAGPEAF
.	TRBV5-4	TRBJ1-1	ASSLPEKRTEAF
few	TRBV20-1	TRBJ2-5	SAQRGEETQY
.	TRBV4-3	TRBJ2-2	ASSQDWTRGGELF